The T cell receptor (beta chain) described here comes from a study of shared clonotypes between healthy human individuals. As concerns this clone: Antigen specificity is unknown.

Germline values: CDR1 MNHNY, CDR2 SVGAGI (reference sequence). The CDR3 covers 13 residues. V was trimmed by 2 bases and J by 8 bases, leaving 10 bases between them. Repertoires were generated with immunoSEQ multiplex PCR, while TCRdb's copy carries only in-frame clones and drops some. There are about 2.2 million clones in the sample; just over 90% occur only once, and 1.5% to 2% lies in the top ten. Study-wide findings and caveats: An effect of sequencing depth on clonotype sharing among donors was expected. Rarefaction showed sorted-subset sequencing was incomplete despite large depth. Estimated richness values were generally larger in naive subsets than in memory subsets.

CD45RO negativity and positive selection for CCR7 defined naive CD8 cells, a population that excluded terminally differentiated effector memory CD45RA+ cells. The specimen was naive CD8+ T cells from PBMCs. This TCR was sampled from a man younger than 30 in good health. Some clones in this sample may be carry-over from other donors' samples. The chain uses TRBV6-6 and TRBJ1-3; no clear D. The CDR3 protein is CASSYLPGDTIYF. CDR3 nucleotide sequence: TGTGCCAGCAGTTACCTTCCCGGGGACACCATATATTTT.